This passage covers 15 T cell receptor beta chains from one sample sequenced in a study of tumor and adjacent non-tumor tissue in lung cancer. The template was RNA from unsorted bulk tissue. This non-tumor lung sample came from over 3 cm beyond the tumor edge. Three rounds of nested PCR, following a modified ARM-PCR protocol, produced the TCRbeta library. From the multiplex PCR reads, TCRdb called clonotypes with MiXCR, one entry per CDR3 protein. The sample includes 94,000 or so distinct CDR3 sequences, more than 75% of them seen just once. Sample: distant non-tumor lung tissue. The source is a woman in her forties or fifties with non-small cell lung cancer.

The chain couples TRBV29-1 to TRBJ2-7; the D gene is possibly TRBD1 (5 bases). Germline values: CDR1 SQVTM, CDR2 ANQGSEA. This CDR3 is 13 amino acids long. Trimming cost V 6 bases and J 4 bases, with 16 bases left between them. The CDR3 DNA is TGCAGCGTACCGCGACATGGGGCGTACGAGCAGTACTTC. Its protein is CSVPRHGAYEQYF.

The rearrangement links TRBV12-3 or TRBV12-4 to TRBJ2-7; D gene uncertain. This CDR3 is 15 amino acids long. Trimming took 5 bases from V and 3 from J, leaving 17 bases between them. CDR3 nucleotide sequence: TGTGCCAGCAGTAGTAGCCCGGAACAGAACTACGAGCAGTACTTC. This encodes CASSSSPEQNYEQYF.

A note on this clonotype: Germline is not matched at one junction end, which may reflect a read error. CDR3 protein: CARSTMREIQYF. The CDR3 nucleotides read TGCGCAAGATCCACCATGAGAGAGATCCAGTACTTC. The genes are TRBV10-1 and TRBJ2-5; D gene uncertain. This CDR3 region has 12 residues. Germline lookup yields CDR1 WNHNN and CDR2 SYGVQD (reference sequence).

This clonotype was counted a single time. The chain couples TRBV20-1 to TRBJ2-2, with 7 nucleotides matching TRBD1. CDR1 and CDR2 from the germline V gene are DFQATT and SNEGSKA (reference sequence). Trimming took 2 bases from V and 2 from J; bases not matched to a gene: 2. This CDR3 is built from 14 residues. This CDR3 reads CSARLGGNTGELFF. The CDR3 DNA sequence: TGCAGTGCTAGATTAGGGGGCAACACCGGGGAGCTGTTTTTT.

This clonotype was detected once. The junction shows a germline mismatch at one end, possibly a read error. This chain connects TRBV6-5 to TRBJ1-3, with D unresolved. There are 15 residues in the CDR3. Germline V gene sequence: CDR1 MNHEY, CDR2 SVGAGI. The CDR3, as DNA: TGTGCCAGCTGTTACGTTCCTGTCTCTGGAAACATCATATATTTT. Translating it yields CASCYVPVSGNIIYF.

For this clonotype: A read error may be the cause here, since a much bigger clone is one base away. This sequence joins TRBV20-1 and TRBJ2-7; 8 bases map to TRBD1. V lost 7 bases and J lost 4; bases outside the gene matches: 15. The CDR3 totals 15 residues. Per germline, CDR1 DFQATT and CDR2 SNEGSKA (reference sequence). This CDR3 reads CSVRSAGGSIYEQYF. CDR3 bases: TGCAGTGTTAGGTCGGCAGGGGGCTCCATTTACGAGCAGTACTTC.

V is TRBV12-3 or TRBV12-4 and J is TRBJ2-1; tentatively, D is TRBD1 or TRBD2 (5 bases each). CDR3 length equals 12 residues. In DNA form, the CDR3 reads TGTATCAGCAGTCCTGGGACGGATGAGCAGTTCTTC. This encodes CISSPGTDEQFF.

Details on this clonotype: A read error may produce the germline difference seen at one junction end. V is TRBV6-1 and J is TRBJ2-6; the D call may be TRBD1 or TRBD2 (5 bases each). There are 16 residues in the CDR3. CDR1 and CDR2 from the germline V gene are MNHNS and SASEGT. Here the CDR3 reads CASRETGLFGANVLTF. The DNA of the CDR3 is TGTGCCAGCAGGGAGACCGGTTTGTTCGGGGCCAATGTCCTGACTTTC.

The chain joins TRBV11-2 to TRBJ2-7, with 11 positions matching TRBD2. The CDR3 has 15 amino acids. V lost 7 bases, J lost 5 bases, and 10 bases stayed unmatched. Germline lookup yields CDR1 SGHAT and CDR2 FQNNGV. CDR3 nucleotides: TGTGCCAGCAACACGGGACTAGCGGCAGCCAACGAGCAGTACTTC. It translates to CASNTGLAAANEQYF.

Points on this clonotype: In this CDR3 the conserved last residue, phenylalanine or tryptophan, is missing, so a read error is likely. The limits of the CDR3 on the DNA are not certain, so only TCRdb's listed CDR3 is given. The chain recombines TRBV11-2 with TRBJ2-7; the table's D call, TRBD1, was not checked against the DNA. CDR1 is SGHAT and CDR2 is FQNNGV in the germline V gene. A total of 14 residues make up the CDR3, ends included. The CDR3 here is CACSLVRDSYEQYL.

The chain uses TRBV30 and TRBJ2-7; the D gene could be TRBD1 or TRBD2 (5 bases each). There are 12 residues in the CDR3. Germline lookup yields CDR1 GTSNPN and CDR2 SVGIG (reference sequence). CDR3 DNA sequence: TGTCTCTGGGGCGATCGAGGGTACGAGCAGTACTTC. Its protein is CLWGDRGYEQYF.

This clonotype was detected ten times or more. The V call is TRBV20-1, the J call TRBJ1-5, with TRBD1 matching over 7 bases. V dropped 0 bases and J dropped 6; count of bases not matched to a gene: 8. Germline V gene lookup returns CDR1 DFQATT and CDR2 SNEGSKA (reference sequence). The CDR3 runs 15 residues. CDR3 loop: CSARDQGTDRQPQHF. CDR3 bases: TGCAGTGCTAGAGATCAAGGGACAGATCGTCAGCCCCAGCATTTT.

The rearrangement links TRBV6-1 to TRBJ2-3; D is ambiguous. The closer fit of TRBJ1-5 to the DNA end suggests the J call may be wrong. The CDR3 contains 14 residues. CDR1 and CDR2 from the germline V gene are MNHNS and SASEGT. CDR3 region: CASRLGLATVTQHF. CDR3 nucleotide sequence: TGTGCCAGCAGGCTCGGACTGGCAACAGTTACGCAGCATTTT.

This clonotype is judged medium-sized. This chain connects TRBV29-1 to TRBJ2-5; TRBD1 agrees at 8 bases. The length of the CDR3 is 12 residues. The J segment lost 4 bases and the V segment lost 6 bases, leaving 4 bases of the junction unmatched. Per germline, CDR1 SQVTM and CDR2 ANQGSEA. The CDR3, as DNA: TGCAGCGTATTCGACAGGGGAGAGACCCAGTACTTC. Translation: CSVFDRGETQYF.

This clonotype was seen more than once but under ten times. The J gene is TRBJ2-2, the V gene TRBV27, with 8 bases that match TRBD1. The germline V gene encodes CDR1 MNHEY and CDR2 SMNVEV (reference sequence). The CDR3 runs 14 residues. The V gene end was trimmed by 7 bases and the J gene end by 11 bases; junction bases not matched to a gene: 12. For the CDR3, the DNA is TGTGCCAGCACACAGGGGGACATCACCGAAGAGCTGTTTTTT. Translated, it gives CASTQGDITEELFF.